The clone carrying this T cell receptor (beta chain) was observed a single time. Its specificity is not known. The sample originates from a study of shared clonotypes between healthy human individuals. Broader study findings: With four donors compared, roughly 4.9% of naive CD4 clonotypes were shared. Memory subsets generally showed lower estimated richness than naive subsets. Sampling involved blood alone; tissue repertoires likely differ. The generation probabilities recorded for non-shared clonotypes fell below those of clonotypes shared by all four donors.

This CDR3 contains 16 residues. Germline trimming cut 3 bases from V and 2 bases from J; bases unmatched to any gene: 9. Germline values: CDR1 MNHNY, CDR2 SVGAGI (reference sequence). Naive CD8 cells comprised CD45RO-negative, CCR7-positively selected cells, excluding terminally differentiated effector memory CD45RA+ cells. Profiled with immunoSEQ multiplex PCR; TCRdb holds only in-frame clones, not every one. Among about 2.1 million clones listed, around 93% were seen once. The receptor's source is a man in his late teens or twenties in good health. Some clones in this sample may be carry-over from other donors' samples. Sequenced sample: naive CD8+ T cells from PBMCs. V gene TRBV6-6 combines with J gene TRBJ2-7; TRBD2 agrees at 8 bases. The CDR3 region is CASSYLETSGTYEQYF. The DNA of the CDR3 is TGTGCCAGCAGTTATCTAGAAACTAGCGGTACCTACGAGCAGTACTTC.